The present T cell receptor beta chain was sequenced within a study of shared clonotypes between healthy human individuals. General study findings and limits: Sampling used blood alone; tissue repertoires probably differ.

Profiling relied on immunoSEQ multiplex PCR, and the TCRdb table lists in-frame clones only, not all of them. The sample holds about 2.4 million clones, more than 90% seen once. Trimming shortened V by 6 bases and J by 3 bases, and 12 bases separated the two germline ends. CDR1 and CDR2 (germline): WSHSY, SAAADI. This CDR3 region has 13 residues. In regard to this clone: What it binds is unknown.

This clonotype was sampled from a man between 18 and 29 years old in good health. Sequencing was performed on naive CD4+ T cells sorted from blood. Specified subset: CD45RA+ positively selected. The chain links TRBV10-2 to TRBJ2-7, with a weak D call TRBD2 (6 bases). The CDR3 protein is CASRRTGDYEQYF. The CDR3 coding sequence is TGCGCCAGCAGGCGGACGGGGGACTACGAGCAGTACTTC.